This TCR beta chain is drawn from a study of regulatory T cells in long-lasting Graves disease. Study-level points and caveats: New patients shared fewer public clonotypes (more than 850) than persistent patients did (2,741). Persistent disease showed a preference for TRBV28, TRBJ1-2 and TRBJ2-5.

Germline V gene lookup returns CDR1 MDHEN and CDR2 SYDVKM. The CDR3 totals 15 residues. With V trimmed by 5 bases and J by 8 bases, 7 bases remained unmatched. Both iRepertoire HTBI primers and Arm-PCR of CDR3 regions were used to build the TCR beta libraries. Each CDR3 protein is one row after TCRdb ran MiXCR on the multiplex PCR reads. The table includes around 420,000 distinct CDR3 sequences, approximately 15% detected once. The time point was: newly diagnosed GD, antithyroid drugs for less than 3 months. PBMC RNA served as the TCR library source. This clonotype was picked up many times. Its antigen remains unknown. These same records also appear under a second study, on T cells in Graves' hyperthyroidism and ophthalmopathy. Per that study: First-round RT-PCR with HTBI primers amplified the TCR CDR3 region.

The input for sequencing was peripheral blood mononuclear cells (PBMCs), taken at new diagnosis, from a patient treated with antithyroid drugs. V usage is TRBV28 and J usage is TRBJ2-3; TRBD2 matches 13 bases. This clonotype was obtained from a woman in her forties with Graves disease. For the CDR3, the DNA is TGTGCCAGCAGTCAGACTAGCGGGAGGTGGGGTACGCAGTATTTT. The encoded protein is CASSQTSGRWGTQYF.